The 11 T cell receptor beta chains given below trace back to one sample, sequenced in a study of T cells after somatic rescue of genetic block. TCRdb's table, derived via immunoSEQ multiplex PCR, lists solely in-frame clones and lacks some. The sample lists 14,000 to 15,000 clones, roughly 70% occurring once. Input material: peripheral blood mononuclear cells (PBMCs). The receptor source for this set is a young man.

The genes are TRBV5-1 and TRBJ2-7; perhaps D is TRBD1 or TRBD2 (5 bases each). In germline, CDR1 is SGHRS, CDR2 YFSETQ. Deletions cut 4 bases from V and 0 bases from J, with 17 bases between. This CDR3 is 16 amino acids long. The CDR3 DNA sequence: TGCGCCAGCAGCCCCAAAACGGGACCGCTCTCCTACGAGCAGTACTTC. Its protein is CASSPKTGPLSYEQYF. The variable domain in full, with the rest retrieved from reference TRBV5-1 and TRBJ2-7, is KAGVTQTPRYLIKTRGQQVTLSCSPISGHRSVSWYQQTPGQGLQFLFEYFSETQRNKGNFPGRFSGRQFSNSRSEMNVSTLELGDSALYLCASSPKTGPLSYEQYFGPGTRLTVT.

This clone was seen only a few times. The rearrangement joins TRBV2 to TRBJ1-1; D is perhaps TRBD1 (6 bases). Germline V gene sequence: CDR1 SNHLY, CDR2 FYNNEI. The CDR3 covers 15 residues. V was cut by 4 bases and J by 4 bases, with 16 bases left in between. Written as DNA, the CDR3 is TGTGCCAGCAGTGTCGTGGGGGGCGAGGGCACTGAAGCTTTCTTT. Translating gives CASSVVGGEGTEAFF.

Remarks on this clone: At one end, the junction sequence differs from germline, possibly due to a read error. The genes are TRBV5-8 and TRBJ1-6; D gene uncertain. In germline, CDR1 is SGHTS, CDR2 YDEGEE. The CDR3 consists of 10 residues. The CDR3 sequence is CASSLEGKSF. The CDR3 DNA is TGTGCCAGCAGCTTGGAGGGAAAAAGCTTT.

This clone was counted once. The rearrangement links TRBV7-2 to TRBJ2-1; D may match TRBD1 or TRBD2 (5 bases each). The CDR3 has 14 amino acids. Looked up from germline, CDR1 is SGHTA and CDR2 is FQGNSA. V lost 4 bases to trimming and J lost 4 bases, with 11 bases between them. The CDR3 nucleotides read TGTGCCAGCAGCTCCCGGGACCAATACAATGAGCAGTTCTTC. It specifies CASSSRDQYNEQFF.

This clone was detected once. V and J are TRBV30 and TRBJ2-5; TRBD2 matches at 7 bases. CDR1 and CDR2 from the germline V gene are GTSNPN and SVGIG (reference sequence). V gave up 5 bases and J gave up 7 bases; unmatched junction bases: 7. The CDR3 runs 12 residues. The chain's CDR3 is CAWGGDLVTQYF. CDR3 nucleotides: TGTGCCTGGGGGGGGGATCTAGTGACCCAGTACTTC.

CDR3 sequence (DNA): TGTGCCAGTAGCAGGGACAGCCAAGAGACCCAGTACTTC. Its protein product is CASSRDSQETQYF. The chain joins TRBV19 to TRBJ2-5; TRBD1 aligns across 7 bases. The V and J ends lost 6 bases and 1 base, in that order; junction bases with no gene match: 2. CDR1 is LNHDA, CDR2 SQIVND, per germline (reference sequence). The CDR3 totals 13 residues.

This rearrangement joins TRBV13 to TRBJ2-7, with 7 bases lining up with TRBD1. This CDR3 spans 14 amino acids. Germline CDR1 reads PRHDT; CDR2 reads FYEKMQ (reference sequence). Trimming cost V 2 bases and J 4 bases; bases outside gene matches: 5. CDR3 DNA: TGTGCCAGCAGCTTACGACAGGGCCCTTACGAGCAGTACTTC. It encodes CASSLRQGPYEQYF.

This chain links TRBV27 with TRBJ1-4; no clear D gene. CDR1 is MNHEY, CDR2 SMNVEV, per germline (reference sequence). The ends were cut back, 5 bases at V and 6 bases at J, with 22 bases in the middle. The CDR3 totals 17 residues. CDR3 residues: CASSRLWRAVPDEKLFF. CDR3 DNA: TGTGCCAGCAGTCGCCTATGGCGGGCAGTACCTGATGAAAAACTGTTTTTT.

This rearrangement joins TRBV25-1 to TRBJ2-7, with TRBD1 identical over 7 bases. The CDR3 covers 11 residues. The ends lost 4 bases at V and 11 bases at J; junction bases unmatched: 5. Germline V gene data show CDR1 as MGHDK and CDR2 as SYGVNS. This CDR3 is CASSGAGTEYF. The DNA of the CDR3 is TGTGCCAGCAGTGGCGCAGGGACAGAGTACTTC.

This chain joins TRBV10-3 and TRBJ2-5; 10 bases are a match to TRBD1. With the DNA end fitting TRBJ2-7 better, the J assignment may be wrong. The germline V gene encodes CDR1 ENHRY and CDR2 SYGVKD. CDR3 length: 14 amino acids. The CDR3 nucleotides read TGTGCCATCAGAGGGCCGGGACAGGGGTACGAGCAGTACTTC. It specifies CAIRGPGQGYEQYF.

The chain uses TRBV5-8 and TRBJ2-7; D might be TRBD1 or TRBD2, each matching 5 bases. V shed 3 bases and J shed 6 bases, with 19 bases lying between them. This CDR3 is built from 15 residues. The germline gives CDR1 SGHTS, CDR2 YDEGEE. The CDR3 loop is CASSSAWVGVSEQYF. The CDR3 bases are TGTGCCAGCAGCTCAGCTTGGGTGGGGGTATCCGAGCAGTACTTC.